Sequencing of this TCR beta chain was carried out in a study of beta chain features in type 1 diabetes. All of the isolated RNA was reverse transcribed, so expressed TCRB transcripts were sequenced. This table comes from immunoSEQ multiplex PCR, and its TCRdb copy is limited to in-frame clones, with some not included. The table shows about 620,000 clones, with less than 20% occurring only once. The CDR3 has 17 amino acids. V was clipped by 0 bases and J by 8 bases, with 19 bases between them. Germline CDR1 reads MGHRA; CDR2 reads YSYEKL. The receptor comes from a young man in good health. Sequencing was carried out using naive CD4+ T cells from blood. The J gene is TRBJ2-2, the V gene TRBV4-1, with D uncertain. The CDR3 DNA reads TGCGCCAGCAGCCAAGATAGATCGTTCTCTCGAGGAGGGGAGCTGTTTTTT. This encodes CASSQDRSFSRGGELFF.